The 28 T cell receptor beta chains below were found in one sample sequenced in a study of blood T cell repertoires in COVID-19. Method: immunoSEQ multiplex PCR; TCRdb's copy keeps in-frame clones and lacks some. This repertoire shows 120,000 to 150,000 clones, almost 85% found once; its top ten account for about 3.2%. The sequenced sample consisted of peripheral blood. These receptors all stem from a man aged 50 to 60 with acute or convalescent COVID-19.

The chain employs TRBV19 and TRBJ2-5; D might be TRBD1 (5 bases). CDR1 is LNHDA, CDR2 SQIVND, per germline (reference sequence). Between the trimmed V and J ends, which lost 8 bases and 5 bases, there was a span of 9 bases. CDR3 length equals 11 residues. The CDR3 DNA reads as TGTGCCAGTCGTGGGGCGGAGACCCAGTACTTC. It encodes CASRGAETQYF.

The V call is TRBV5-5, the J call TRBJ2-1, with 10 bases identical to TRBD1. Germline V gene lookup returns CDR1 SGHKS and CDR2 YYEKEE (reference sequence). After removal of 2 bases from V and 6 bases from J, the junction contained 5 bases not matched to a gene. This CDR3 is built from 15 residues. This CDR3 is CASSFRQGAPNEQFF. CDR3 in DNA: TGTGCCAGCAGCTTCCGACAGGGGGCCCCCAATGAGCAGTTCTTC.

The chain has TRBV10-3 and TRBJ2-7; maybe TRBD1 (5 bases). Germline V lookup: CDR1 ENHRY, CDR2 SYGVKD. This CDR3 is 15 amino acids long. Deletions cut 3 bases from V and 3 bases from J, with 15 bases between. As DNA, the CDR3 is TGTGCCATCAGTGACACCAGCTCAGGGCACTACGAGCAGTACTTC. Its translation: CAISDTSSGHYEQYF.

J is TRBJ2-3 and V is TRBV3-1 (or the pseudogene TRBV3-2); 7 positions agree with TRBD1. Germline V gene sequence: CDR1 LGHDT, CDR2 YNNKEL (reference sequence). The CDR3 covers 13 residues. The J segment lost 1 base and the V segment lost 6 bases, leaving 1 base of the junction unmatched. CDR3 nucleotide sequence: TGTGCCAGCAGAACAGGGGGCACAGATACGCAGTATTTT. It encodes CASRTGGTDTQYF.

The chain carries TRBV30 and TRBJ2-3, with D tentatively TRBD2 (6 bases). This CDR3 spans 12 amino acids. V lost 5 bases and J lost 5, with 11 bases in between. Germline V CDR1 and CDR2: GTSNPN, SVGIG (reference sequence). The CDR3, as DNA: TGTGCCTGGGGGGACGGGAGAGATACGCAGTATTTT. It encodes CAWGDGRDTQYF.

The V gene is TRBV7-9, the J gene TRBJ1-2; no clear D. Germline V gene data show CDR1 as SEHNR and CDR2 as FQNEAQ (reference sequence). The CDR3 runs 13 residues. V lost 4 bases and J 4 bases, leaving 10 bases between the germline ends. The DNA of the CDR3 is TGTGCCAGCAGCTCAGGAGGGTTCTATGGCTACACCTTC. This translates into CASSSGGFYGYTF.

V gene TRBV2 combines with J gene TRBJ2-7; D might be TRBD1 (6 bases). Trimming shortened V by 6 bases and J by 3 bases, and 18 bases separated the two germline ends. The CDR3 consists of 15 residues. Germline CDR1 reads SNHLY; CDR2 reads FYNNEI. The CDR3 spells CASSRDRHNVYEQYF. CDR3 nucleotides: TGTGCCAGCAGCCGAGACAGGCATAATGTCTACGAGCAGTACTTC.

J is TRBJ1-5 and V is TRBV2, with D possibly matching TRBD1 (5 bases). Germline assignment: CDR1 SNHLY and CDR2 FYNNEI. V was trimmed by 7 bases and J by 6 bases, leaving 10 bases between them. The CDR3 runs 12 residues. This CDR3 is CASTGGGQPQHF. For the CDR3, the DNA is TGTGCCAGCACCGGGGGAGGTCAGCCCCAGCATTTT. Together with reference TRBV2 and TRBJ1-5, the CDR3 gives the full variable domain: EPEVTQTPSHQVTQMGQEVILRCVPISNHLYFYWYRQILGQKVEFLVSFYNNEISEKSEIFDDQFSVERPDGSNFTLKIRSTKLEDSAMYFCASTGGGQPQHFGDGTRLSIL.

This chain uses TRBV6-2 or TRBV6-3 with TRBJ2-5; D ambiguous. The CDR3 loop spans 11 amino acids. Trimming cost V 6 bases and J 6 bases, with 8 bases left between them. CDR1 MNHEY and CDR2 SVGEGT come from the germline V gene. The CDR3 spells CASSPAKTQYF. The CDR3 coding sequence is TGTGCCAGCAGCCCAGCGAAGACCCAGTACTTC.

The chain links TRBV6-2 or TRBV6-3 to TRBJ2-3, with D perhaps TRBD2 (5 bases). The germline V gene has CDR1 MNHEY and CDR2 SVGEGT. Trimming took 2 bases from V and 0 from J, leaving 9 bases between them. The CDR3 runs to 15 residues. The CDR3: CASSYEAASTDTQYF. The CDR3 nucleotides read TGTGCCAGCAGTTACGAAGCGGCAAGCACAGATACGCAGTATTTT.

The chain recombines TRBV7-9 with TRBJ1-1; 12 bases match TRBD1. Germline values: CDR1 SEHNR, CDR2 FQNEAQ (reference sequence). V was pared by 6 bases and J by 1 base, with 3 bases of the junction left unmatched. The CDR3 totals 15 residues. The CDR3: CASRKGQGANTEAFF. The CDR3 nucleotides read TGTGCCAGCAGAAAGGGACAGGGGGCGAACACTGAAGCTTTCTTT.

This clone has a handful of counts. The chain carries TRBV12-3 or TRBV12-4 and TRBJ1-1; D perhaps matches TRBD1 (5 bases). V lost 7 bases and J 11 bases, leaving 17 bases between the germline ends. The CDR3 contains 12 residues. DNA for the CDR3: TGTGCCAGCATCACGGGGGGAACGGGGGCTTTCTTT. It translates to CASITGGTGAFF.

CDR3 in amino acids: CASSRGTSGDTNTGELFF. CDR3 nucleotide sequence: TGTGCCAGCAGCCGCGGGACTAGCGGAGACACGAACACCGGGGAGCTGTTTTTT. This chain links TRBV11-2 with TRBJ2-2; 11 bases fit TRBD2. CDR1 SGHAT and CDR2 FQNNGV come from the germline V gene. Trimming took 5 bases from V and 0 from J; bases not matched to a gene: 8. The CDR3 extends over 18 amino acids.

The rearrangement links TRBV7-2 to TRBJ2-1, with 7 bases lining up with TRBD2. CDR1 is SGHTA, CDR2 FQGNSA, per germline. V dropped 1 base and J dropped 7; count of bases not matched to a gene: 7. This CDR3 has 15 residues. CDR3 DNA: TGTGCCAGCAGCTTAGAAGCGGGGTCTTGGAATGAGCAGTTCTTC. This gives the protein CASSLEAGSWNEQFF.

The V call is TRBV6-5, the J call TRBJ2-1, with 10 bases that match TRBD2. There are 14 residues in the CDR3. CDR1 and CDR2 (germline): MNHEY, SVGAGI. The junction had 6 bases not matched to a gene; V was cut back by 7 bases and J by 6 bases. This CDR3 reads CASTRLAGGNEQFF. The CDR3 DNA is TGTGCCAGCACCCGACTAGCGGGCGGCAATGAGCAGTTCTTC.

The V call is TRBV11-2, the J call TRBJ2-5; D perhaps matches TRBD1 (5 bases). V lost 0 bases and J lost 8, with 16 bases in between. The germline CDR1 and CDR2 sequences are SGHAT and FQNNGV. The CDR3 runs to 15 residues. For the CDR3, the DNA is TGTGCCAGCAGCTTAGATCTGTCGGTCCAGGGTACCCAGTACTTC. This codes for CASSLDLSVQGTQYF.

This sequence joins TRBV18 and TRBJ2-1, with D possibly matching TRBD2 (6 bases). Germline loops: CDR1 KGHSH, CDR2 LQKENI. This CDR3 is 15 amino acids long. The V and J ends lost 1 base and 0 bases respectively, with 7 bases between them. As DNA, the CDR3 is TGTGCCAGCTCACCACTAGCGGACTCCTACAATGAGCAGTTCTTC. Protein product: CASSPLADSYNEQFF.

In its sample, this clone was seen once. The chain combines TRBV24-1 with TRBJ2-3, with 11 bases that match TRBD2. Germline CDR1 reads KGHDR; CDR2 reads SFDVKD. This CDR3 has 14 amino acids. V lost 7 bases, J lost 3 bases, and 2 bases stayed unmatched. The CDR3 nucleotides are TGTGCCACCAGACGGACTAGCGGGACAGATACGCAGTATTTT. As protein: CATRRTSGTDTQYF.

The CDR3 bases are TGTGCCAGCAGTCACGACAGGGGCTACGAGCAGTACTTC. This translates into CASSHDRGYEQYF. The chain links TRBV12-3 or TRBV12-4 to TRBJ2-7, with TRBD1 matching 8 bases. The CDR3 has 13 amino acids. The ends lost 5 bases at V and 3 bases at J; junction bases unmatched: 3.

The V call is TRBV4-1, the J call TRBJ2-5, with 9 bases aligning to TRBD2. This CDR3 comprises 17 residues. After removal of 4 bases from V and 5 bases from J, the junction contained 14 bases not matched to a gene. Germline-derived CDR1 and CDR2 are MGHRA and YSYEKL. The CDR3, as DNA: TGCGCCAGCAGCCCCCTACCTGCTAGCGGGATATCGGAGACCCAGTACTTC. This translates into CASSPLPASGISETQYF.

The chain has TRBV6-6 and TRBJ2-2; 8 nucleotides line up with TRBD1. Germline V lookup: CDR1 MNHNY, CDR2 SVGAGI (reference sequence). The ends lost 2 bases at V and 5 bases at J; junction bases unmatched: 7. The CDR3 covers 16 residues. The CDR3, as DNA: TGTGCCAGCAGTTACCTGCAGGGGGCTGGGACCGGGGAGCTGTTTTTT. Amino acid sequence: CASSYLQGAGTGELFF.

J is TRBJ1-4 and V is TRBV6-5; 7 nucleotides line up with TRBD1. Germline CDR1 MNHEY, CDR2 SVGAGI. The CDR3 extends over 16 amino acids. With V trimmed by 2 bases and J by 8 bases, 11 bases remained unmatched. The CDR3 sequence is CASSYVAGGRPEKLFF. In DNA form, the CDR3 reads TGTGCCAGCAGTTACGTGGCAGGGGGTCGCCCCGAAAAACTGTTTTTT.

CDR3 nucleotide sequence: TGTGCCAGCACACCGGGACTAGCTCAAGAGACCCAGTACTTC. Amino acid sequence: CASTPGLAQETQYF. V is TRBV9 and J is TRBJ2-5; 9 bases line up with TRBD2. The CDR3 loop spans 14 amino acids. Unmatched junction bases numbered 5, after V lost 6 bases and J lost 2 bases. From germline, CDR1 is SGDLS and CDR2 YYNGEE.

The rearrangement uses TRBV6-5 and TRBJ2-7, with TRBD2 identical over 7 bases. Germline loops: CDR1 MNHEY, CDR2 SVGAGI. The CDR3 consists of 15 residues. V gave up 6 bases and J gave up 3 bases; unmatched junction bases: 11. In DNA, the CDR3 is TGTGCCAGCAGCTATTGGATGGCTAGCGGCTACGAGCAGTACTTC. Its protein is CASSYWMASGYEQYF.

The gene calls are TRBV5-4 and TRBJ2-1; possible D gene TRBD1, 6 bases. Germline V gene data show CDR1 as SGHNT and CDR2 as YYREEE (reference sequence). Trimming shortened V by 4 bases and J by 6 bases, and 11 bases separated the two germline ends. This CDR3 has 13 residues. In DNA form, the CDR3 reads TGTGCCAGCAGCCGACCAGGGGCCAATGAGCAGTTCTTC. Protein sequence: CASSRPGANEQFF.

The chain carries TRBV20-1 and TRBJ2-5; TRBD2 agrees at 11 bases. The CDR3 consists of 14 residues. V gave up 3 bases and J gave up 4 bases; unmatched junction bases: 4. CDR1 and CDR2 from the germline V gene are DFQATT and SNEGSKA (reference sequence). DNA for the CDR3: TGCAGTGCTAGTCTAGCGGGAGGATCAGAGACCCAGTACTTC. As protein: CSASLAGGSETQYF.

V and J are TRBV5-5 and TRBJ1-2; D is possibly TRBD1 (5 bases). Trimming removed 0 bases at V and 5 bases at J, with 17 bases between. The CDR3 has 16 residues. Germline CDR1 SGHKS, CDR2 YYEKEE (reference sequence). For the CDR3, the DNA is TGTGCCAGCAGCTTGGAAGGGACTTTAATCACTTATGGCTACACCTTC. As protein: CASSLEGTLITYGYTF.

The chain is built from TRBV19 and TRBJ1-5; no definite D call. With 1 base removed from V and 4 bases from J, the gap between germline ends came to 5 bases. Germline V gives CDR1 LNHDA, CDR2 SQIVND (reference sequence). This CDR3 region has 13 residues. CDR3: CASSIGANQPQHF. The DNA for the CDR3 is TGTGCCAGTAGTATAGGGGCGAATCAGCCCCAGCATTTT.